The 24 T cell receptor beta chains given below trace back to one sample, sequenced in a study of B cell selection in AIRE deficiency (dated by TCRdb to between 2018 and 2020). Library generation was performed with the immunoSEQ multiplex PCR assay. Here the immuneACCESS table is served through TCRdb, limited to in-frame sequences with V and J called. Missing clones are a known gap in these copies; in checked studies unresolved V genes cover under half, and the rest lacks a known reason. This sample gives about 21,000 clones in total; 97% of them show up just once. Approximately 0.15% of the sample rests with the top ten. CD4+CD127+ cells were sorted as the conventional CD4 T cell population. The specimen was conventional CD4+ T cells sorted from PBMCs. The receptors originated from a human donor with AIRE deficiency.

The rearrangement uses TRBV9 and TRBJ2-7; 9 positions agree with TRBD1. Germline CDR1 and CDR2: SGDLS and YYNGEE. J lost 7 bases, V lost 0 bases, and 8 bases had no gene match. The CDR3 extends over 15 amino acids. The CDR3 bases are TGTGCCAGCAGCGTAGCCGGGACAGGGTTCCAAGAGCAGTACTTC. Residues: CASSVAGTGFQEQYF.

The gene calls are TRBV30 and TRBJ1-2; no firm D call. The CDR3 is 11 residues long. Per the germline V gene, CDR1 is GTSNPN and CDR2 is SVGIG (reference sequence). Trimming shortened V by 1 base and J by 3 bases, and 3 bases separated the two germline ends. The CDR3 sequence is CAWSDHYGYTF. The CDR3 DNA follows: TGTGCCTGGAGTGACCACTATGGCTACACCTTC.

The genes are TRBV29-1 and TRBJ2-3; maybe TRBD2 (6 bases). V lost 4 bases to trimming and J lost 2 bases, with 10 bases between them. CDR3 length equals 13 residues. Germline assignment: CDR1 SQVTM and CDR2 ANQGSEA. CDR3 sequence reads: CSVVGGDTDTQYF. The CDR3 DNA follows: TGCAGCGTTGTTGGCGGGGACACAGATACGCAGTATTTT.

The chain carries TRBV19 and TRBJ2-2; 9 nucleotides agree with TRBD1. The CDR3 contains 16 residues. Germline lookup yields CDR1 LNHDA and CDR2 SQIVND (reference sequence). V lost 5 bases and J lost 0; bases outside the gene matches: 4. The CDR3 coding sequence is TGTGCCAGTAGTCCGCGGACAGGGGCGAACACCGGGGAGCTGTTTTTT. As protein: CASSPRTGANTGELFF.

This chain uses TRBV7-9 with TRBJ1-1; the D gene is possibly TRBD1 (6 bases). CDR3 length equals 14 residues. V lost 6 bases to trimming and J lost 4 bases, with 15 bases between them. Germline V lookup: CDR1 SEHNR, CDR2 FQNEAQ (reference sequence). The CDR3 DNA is TGTGCCAGCAGTCAACCACAGGGTTTCACTGAAGCTTTCTTT. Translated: CASSQPQGFTEAFF.

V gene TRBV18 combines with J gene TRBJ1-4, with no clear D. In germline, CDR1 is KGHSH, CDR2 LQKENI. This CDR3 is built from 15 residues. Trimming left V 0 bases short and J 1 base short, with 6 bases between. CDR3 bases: TGTGCCAGCTCACCACCATCTGGAACTAATGAAAAACTGTTTTTT. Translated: CASSPPSGTNEKLFF.

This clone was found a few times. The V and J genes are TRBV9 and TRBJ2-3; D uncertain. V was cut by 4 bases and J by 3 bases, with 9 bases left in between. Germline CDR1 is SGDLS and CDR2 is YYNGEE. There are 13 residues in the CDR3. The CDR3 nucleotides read TGTGCCAGCAGCCCCTCCCCGACAGATACGCAGTATTTT. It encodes CASSPSPTDTQYF.

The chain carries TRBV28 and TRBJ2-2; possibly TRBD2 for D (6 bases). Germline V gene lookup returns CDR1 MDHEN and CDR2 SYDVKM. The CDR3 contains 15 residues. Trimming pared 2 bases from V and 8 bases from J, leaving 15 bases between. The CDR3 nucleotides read TGTGCCAGCAGTTTAACGGGACTCACAAAAGGGGAGCTGTTTTTT. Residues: CASSLTGLTKGELFF.

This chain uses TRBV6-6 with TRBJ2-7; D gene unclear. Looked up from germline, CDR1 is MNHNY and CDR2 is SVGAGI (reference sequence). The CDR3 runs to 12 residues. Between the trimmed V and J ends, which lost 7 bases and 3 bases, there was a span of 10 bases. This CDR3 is CASNVGLYEQYF. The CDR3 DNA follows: TGTGCCAGCAACGTGGGCCTCTACGAGCAGTACTTC.

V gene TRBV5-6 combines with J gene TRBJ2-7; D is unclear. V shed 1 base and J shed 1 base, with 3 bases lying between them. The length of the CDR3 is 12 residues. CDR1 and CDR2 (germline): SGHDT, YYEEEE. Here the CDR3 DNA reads TGTGCCAGCAGCTTGAGTTCCTACGAGCAGTACTTC. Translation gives CASSLSSYEQYF.

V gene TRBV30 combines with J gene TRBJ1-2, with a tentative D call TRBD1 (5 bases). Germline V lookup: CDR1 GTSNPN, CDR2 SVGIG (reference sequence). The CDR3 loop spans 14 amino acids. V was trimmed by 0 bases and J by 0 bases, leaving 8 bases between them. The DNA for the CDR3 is TGTGCCTGGAGTGTACAGGTAGCTAACTATGGCTACACCTTC. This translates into CAWSVQVANYGYTF. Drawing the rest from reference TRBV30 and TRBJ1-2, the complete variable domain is SQTIHQWPATLVQPVGSPLSLECTVEGTSNPNLYWYRQAAGRGLQLLFYSVGIGQISSEVPQNLSASRPQDRQFILSSKKLLLSDSGFYLCAWSVQVANYGYTFGSGTRLTVV.

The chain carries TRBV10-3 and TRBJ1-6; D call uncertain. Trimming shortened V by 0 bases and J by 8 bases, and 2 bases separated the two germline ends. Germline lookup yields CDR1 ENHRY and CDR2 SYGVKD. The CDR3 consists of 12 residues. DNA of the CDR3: TGTGCCATCAGTGAGTCTTATTCACCCCTCCACTTT. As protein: CAISESYSPLHF.

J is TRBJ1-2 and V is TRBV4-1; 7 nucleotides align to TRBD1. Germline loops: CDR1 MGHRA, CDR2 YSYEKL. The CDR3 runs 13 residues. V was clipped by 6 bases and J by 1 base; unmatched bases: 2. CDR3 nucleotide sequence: TGCGCCAGCAGACGACAGGGTAACTATGGCTACACCTTC. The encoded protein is CASRRQGNYGYTF.

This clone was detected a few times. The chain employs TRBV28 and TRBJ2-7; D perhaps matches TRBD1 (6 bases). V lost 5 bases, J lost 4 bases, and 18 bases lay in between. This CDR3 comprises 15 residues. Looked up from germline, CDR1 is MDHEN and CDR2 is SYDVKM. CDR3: CASSAPGTNSYEQYF. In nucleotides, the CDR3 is TGTGCCAGCAGTGCTCCAGGGACAAATTCATACGAGCAGTACTTC.

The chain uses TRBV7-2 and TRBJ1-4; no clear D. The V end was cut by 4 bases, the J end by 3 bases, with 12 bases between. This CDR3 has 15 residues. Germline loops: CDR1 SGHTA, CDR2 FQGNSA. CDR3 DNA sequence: TGTGCCAGCAGCTACGGAAGCATAGCTAATGAAAAACTGTTTTTT. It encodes CASSYGSIANEKLFF.

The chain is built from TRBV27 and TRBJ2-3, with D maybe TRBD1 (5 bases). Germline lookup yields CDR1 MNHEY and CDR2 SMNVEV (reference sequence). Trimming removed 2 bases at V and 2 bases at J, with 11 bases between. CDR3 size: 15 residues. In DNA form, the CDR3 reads TGTGCCAGCAGTTTAGGATGGGGCCCCACAGATACGCAGTATTTT. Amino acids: CASSLGWGPTDTQYF.

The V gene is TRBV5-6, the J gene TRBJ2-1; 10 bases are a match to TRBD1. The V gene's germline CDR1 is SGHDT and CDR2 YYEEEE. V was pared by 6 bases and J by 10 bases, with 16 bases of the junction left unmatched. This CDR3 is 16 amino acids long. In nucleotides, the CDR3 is TGTGCCAGCACCGACCTCGTGGGACAGGGGATTAGCGAGCAGTTCTTC. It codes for CASTDLVGQGISEQFF.

CDR3 nucleotides: TGTGCCAGCAGTACTCGGACAGGGAAGGTCCACACTGAAGCTTTCTTT. It specifies CASSTRTGKVHTEAFF. V and J are TRBV27 and TRBJ1-1, with 8 positions matching TRBD1. Germline CDR1 reads MNHEY; CDR2 reads SMNVEV (reference sequence). Trimming removed 5 bases from V and 3 bases from J; junction bases left unmatched: 11. This CDR3 comprises 16 residues.

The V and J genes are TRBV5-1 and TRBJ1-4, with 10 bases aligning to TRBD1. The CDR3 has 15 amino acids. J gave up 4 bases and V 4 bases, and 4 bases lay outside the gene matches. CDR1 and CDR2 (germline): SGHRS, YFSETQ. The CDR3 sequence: CASSAGQGFNEKLFF. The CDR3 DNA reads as TGCGCCAGCAGCGCGGGACAGGGGTTTAATGAAAAACTGTTTTTT.

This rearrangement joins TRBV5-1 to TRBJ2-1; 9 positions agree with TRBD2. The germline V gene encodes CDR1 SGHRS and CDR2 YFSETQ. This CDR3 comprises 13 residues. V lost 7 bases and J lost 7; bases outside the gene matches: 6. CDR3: CASVAGAGNEQFF. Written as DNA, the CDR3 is TGCGCCAGCGTAGCGGGAGCGGGAAATGAGCAGTTCTTC.

Written as DNA, the CDR3 is TGTGCCAGCAGTCCCGGGACAGGGTGGGTGGCTGAAAAACTGTTTTTT. Its protein product is CASSPGTGWVAEKLFF. V gene TRBV27 combines with J gene TRBJ1-4; 9 nucleotides align to TRBD1. V lost 5 bases, J lost 7 bases, and 11 bases stayed unmatched. This CDR3 has 16 amino acids. CDR1 and CDR2 from the germline V gene are MNHEY and SMNVEV (reference sequence). Full variable domain (missing parts from reference TRBV27 and TRBJ1-4): EAQVTQNPRYLITVTGKKLTVTCSQNMNHEYMSWYRQDPGLGLRQIYYSMNVEVTDKGDVPEGYKVSRKEKRNFPLILESPSPNQTSLYFCASSPGTGWVAEKLFFGSGTQLSVL.

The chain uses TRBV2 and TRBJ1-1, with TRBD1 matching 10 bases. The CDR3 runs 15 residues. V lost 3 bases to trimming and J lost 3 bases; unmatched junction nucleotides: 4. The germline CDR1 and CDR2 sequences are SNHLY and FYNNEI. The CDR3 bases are TGTGCCAGCAGTGAGAGGGGACAGGGGTACACTGAAGCTTTCTTT. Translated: CASSERGQGYTEAFF.

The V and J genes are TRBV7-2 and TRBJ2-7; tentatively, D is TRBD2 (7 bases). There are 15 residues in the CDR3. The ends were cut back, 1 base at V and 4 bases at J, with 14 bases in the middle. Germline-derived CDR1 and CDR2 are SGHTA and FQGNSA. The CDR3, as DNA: TGTGCCAGCAGCTTAGGACCGGGGGGCCAGTACGAGCAGTACTTC. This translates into CASSLGPGGQYEQYF.

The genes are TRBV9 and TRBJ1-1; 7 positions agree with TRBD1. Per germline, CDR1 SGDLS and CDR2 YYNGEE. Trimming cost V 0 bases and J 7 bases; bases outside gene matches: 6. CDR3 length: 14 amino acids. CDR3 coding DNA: TGTGCCAGCAGCGTAGCCCCCGACAGGGATGAAGCTTTCTTT. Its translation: CASSVAPDRDEAFF.